This T cell receptor (beta chain) appears in the sequencing data of a study of identical twins. This clonotype was detected many times. The target antigen is unknown. Study-level points and caveats: Memory repertoires showed no such pattern, whereas abundant cord blood beta clonotypes carried fewer insertions.

From germline, CDR1 is SGHRS and CDR2 YFSETQ. The CDR3 runs 18 residues. V gave up 4 bases and J gave up 0 bases; unmatched junction bases: 6. TCRdb processed the 5' RACE reads anew with MiXCR; each CDR3 protein has one entry. The repertoire holds 400,000 to 500,000 distinct CDR3 sequences, with about 18% as singletons. The TCR originated in a man between 50 and 59 years old in good health. Sequences were obtained from naive T cells sorted from blood. The rearrangement joins TRBV5-1 to TRBJ2-6; 11 bases map to TRBD1. CDR3 coding DNA: TGCGCCAGCAGCCTGCCGGGGACAGGGGGCTCTGGGGCCAACGTCCTGACTTTC. The encoded protein is CASSLPGTGGSGANVLTF.